This T cell receptor (beta chain) was captured in a study of metastatic and nonmetastatic thyroid tumors. The study's findings and limits: It was reportedly found that TCR beta diversity was significantly higher in malignant thyroid tumors than in benign nodules, a difference seen in both blood and tumor samples.

CDR3 length: 13 residues. Between the trimmed V and J ends, which lost 5 bases and 5 bases, there was a span of 12 bases. CDR1 and CDR2 (germline): SGHTA, FQGNSA. With respect to this clone: No antigen is known for it.

Every patient underwent thyroid surgery untreated. TCRdb re-clonotyped the PCR reads through MiXCR. The data hold around 2,800 clones, with 25% to 30% observed a single time. Sequenced: tumor tissue. The rearrangement joins TRBV7-2 to TRBJ1-1; D may be TRBD1 (5 bases). The source of this sequence is a female donor with papillary thyroid cancer or a benign thyroid nodule (not recorded which). Some clones in this sample may be carry-over from other donors' samples. This CDR3 is CASSPPGGTEAFF. Written as DNA, the CDR3 is TGTGCCAGCAGCCCGCCCGGGGGAACTGAAGCTTTCTTT.